This T cell receptor beta chain was captured by sequencing in a study of long-term antiretroviral therapy in people with HIV. Researchers report immunoSEQ v3.0 was run at survey level. Assay used: immunoSEQ multiplex PCR; TCRdb lists only in-frame clones, some missing. Among 42,000 or so clones, approximately 89% were seen once, and the ten largest hold roughly 5%. Germline loops: CDR1 SGHTA, CDR2 FQGTGA. The CDR3 has 15 amino acids. Trimming cost V 3 bases and J 0 bases, with 6 bases left between them. The source material was unsorted PBMCs, sampled 0.1 years before starting antiretroviral therapy. The sequence was collected from a woman in her fifties or sixties with HIV. This rearrangement joins TRBV7-3 to TRBJ2-6; D is unclear. CDR3 region: CASSFGVSGANVLTF. The CDR3 region has the DNA TGTGCCAGCAGCTTTGGGGTCTCTGGGGCCAACGTCCTGACTTTC.